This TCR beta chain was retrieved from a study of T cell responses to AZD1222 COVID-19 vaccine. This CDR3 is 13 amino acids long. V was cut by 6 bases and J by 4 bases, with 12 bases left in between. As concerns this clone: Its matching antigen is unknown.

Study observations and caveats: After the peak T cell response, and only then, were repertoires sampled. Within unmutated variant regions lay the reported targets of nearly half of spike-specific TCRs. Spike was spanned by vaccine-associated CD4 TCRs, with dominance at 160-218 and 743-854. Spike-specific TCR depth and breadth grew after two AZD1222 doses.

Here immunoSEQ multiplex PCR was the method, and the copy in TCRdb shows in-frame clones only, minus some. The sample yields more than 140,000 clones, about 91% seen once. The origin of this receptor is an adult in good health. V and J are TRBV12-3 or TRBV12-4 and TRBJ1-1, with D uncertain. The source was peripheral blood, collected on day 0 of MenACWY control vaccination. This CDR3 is CASRPGPSTEAFF. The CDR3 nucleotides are TGTGCCAGCAGACCAGGACCGAGCACTGAAGCTTTCTTT.